A single TCR beta chain is shown here with its context. With 60 Vbeta and 13 Jbeta primers, the PCR was carried out. Assay used: immunoSEQ multiplex PCR; TCRdb lists only in-frame clones, some missing. Of some 76,000 clones in the sample, 72% were seen once. Trimming removed 6 bases from V and 7 bases from J, with 9 bases in between. From germline, CDR1 is SGHDN and CDR2 FVKESK. The CDR3 has 12 amino acids. The data originate from a study of cytomegalovirus exposure and HLA in healthy donors. The chain employs TRBV14 and TRBJ2-2, with unresolved D. Sequenced material: PBMCs. This clonotype originated in a man aged 60 to 69 in good health and CMV-seropositive. The CDR3 loop is CASSRSRGELFF. CDR3 sequence (DNA): TGTGCCAGCAGTAGGAGCCGCGGGGAGCTGTTTTTT.